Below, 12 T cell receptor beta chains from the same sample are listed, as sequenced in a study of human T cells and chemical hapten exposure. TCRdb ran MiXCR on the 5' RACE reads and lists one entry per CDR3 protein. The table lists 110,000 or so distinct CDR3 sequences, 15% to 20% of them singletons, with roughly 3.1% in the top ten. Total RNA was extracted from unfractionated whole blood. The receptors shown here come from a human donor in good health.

The CDR3 reads CATQGEAGVLTDTQYF. In DNA, the CDR3 is TGTGCCACCCAGGGGGAAGCGGGAGTTCTCACAGATACGCAGTATTTT. The chain joins TRBV2 to TRBJ2-3; tentatively, D is TRBD2 (8 bases). The CDR3 extends over 16 amino acids. V lost 10 bases, J lost 2 bases, and 22 bases lay in between. CDR1 and CDR2 from the germline V gene are SNHLY and FYNNEI.

The CDR3 sequence: CSVIRTTYNEQFF. CDR3 nucleotides: TGCAGCGTTATCCGTACCACCTACAATGAGCAGTTCTTC. The gene calls are TRBV29-1 and TRBJ2-1, with D uncertain. The CDR3 totals 13 residues. V was shortened by 5 bases and J by 2 bases, with 10 bases between the two germline ends. Germline assignment: CDR1 SQVTM and CDR2 ANQGSEA.

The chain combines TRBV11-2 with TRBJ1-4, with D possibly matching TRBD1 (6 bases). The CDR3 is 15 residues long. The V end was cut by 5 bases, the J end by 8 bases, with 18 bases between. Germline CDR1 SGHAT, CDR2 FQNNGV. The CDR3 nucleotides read TGTGCCAGCAGCGCCGGACAGTCCGGATACGAAAAACTGTTTTTT. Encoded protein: CASSAGQSGYEKLFF.

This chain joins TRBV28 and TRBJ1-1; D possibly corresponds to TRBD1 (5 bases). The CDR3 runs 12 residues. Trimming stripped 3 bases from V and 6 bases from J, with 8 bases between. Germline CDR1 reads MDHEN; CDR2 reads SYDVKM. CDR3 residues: CASSLLGAEAFF. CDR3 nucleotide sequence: TGTGCCAGCAGTTTGTTGGGGGCTGAAGCTTTCTTT.

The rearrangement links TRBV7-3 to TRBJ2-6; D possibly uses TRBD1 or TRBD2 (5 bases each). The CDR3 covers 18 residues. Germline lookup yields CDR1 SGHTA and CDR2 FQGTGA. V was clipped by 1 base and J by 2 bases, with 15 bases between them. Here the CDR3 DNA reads TGTGCCAGCAGCTTAAATGGATTTAGGGGAGCTGGGGCCAACGTCCTGACTTTC. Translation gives CASSLNGFRGAGANVLTF. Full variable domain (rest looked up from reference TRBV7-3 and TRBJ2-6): GAGVSQTPSNKVTEKGKYVELRCDPISGHTALYWYRQSLGQGPEFLIYFQGTGAADDSGLPNDRFFAVRPEGSVSTLKIQRTERGDSAVYLCASSLNGFRGAGANVLTFGAGSRLTVL.

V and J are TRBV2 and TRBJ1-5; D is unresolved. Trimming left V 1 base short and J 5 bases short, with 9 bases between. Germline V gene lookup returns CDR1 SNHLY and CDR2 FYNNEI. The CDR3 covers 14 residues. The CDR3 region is CASSEGVRHQPQHF. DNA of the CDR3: TGTGCCAGCAGTGAAGGGGTACGTCATCAGCCCCAGCATTTT.

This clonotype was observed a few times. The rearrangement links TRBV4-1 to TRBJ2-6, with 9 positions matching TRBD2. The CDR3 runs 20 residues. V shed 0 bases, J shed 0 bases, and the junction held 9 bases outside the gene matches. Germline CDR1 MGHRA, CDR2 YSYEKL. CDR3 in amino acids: CASSQDWRTSEVSGANVLTF. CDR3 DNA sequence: TGCGCCAGCAGCCAAGATTGGAGGACTAGCGAAGTCTCTGGGGCCAACGTCCTGACTTTC.

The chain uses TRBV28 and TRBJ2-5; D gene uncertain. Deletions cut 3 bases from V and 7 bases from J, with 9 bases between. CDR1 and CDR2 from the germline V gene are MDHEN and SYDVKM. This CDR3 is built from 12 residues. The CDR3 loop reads CASSFLALTQYF. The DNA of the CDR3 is TGTGCCAGCAGTTTCCTGGCCCTGACCCAGTACTTC.

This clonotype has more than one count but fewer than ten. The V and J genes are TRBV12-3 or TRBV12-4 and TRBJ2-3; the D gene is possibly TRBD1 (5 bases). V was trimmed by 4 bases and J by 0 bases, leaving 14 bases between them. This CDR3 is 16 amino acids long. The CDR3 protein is CASSSPQTVSTDTQYF. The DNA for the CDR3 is TGTGCCAGCAGTTCACCTCAGACAGTTAGCACAGATACGCAGTATTTT.

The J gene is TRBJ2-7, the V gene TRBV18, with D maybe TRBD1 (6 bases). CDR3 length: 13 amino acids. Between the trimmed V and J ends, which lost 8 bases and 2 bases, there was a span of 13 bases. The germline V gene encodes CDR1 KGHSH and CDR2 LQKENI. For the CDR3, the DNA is TGTGCCAGCCGACAGGACGGTACCTACGAGCAGTACTTC. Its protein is CASRQDGTYEQYF.

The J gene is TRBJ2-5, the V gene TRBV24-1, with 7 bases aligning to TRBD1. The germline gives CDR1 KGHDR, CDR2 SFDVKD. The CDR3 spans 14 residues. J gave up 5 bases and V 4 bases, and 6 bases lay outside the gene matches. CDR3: CATSDTRTGETQYF. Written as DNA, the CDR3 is TGTGCCACCAGTGACACCCGGACAGGCGAGACCCAGTACTTC.

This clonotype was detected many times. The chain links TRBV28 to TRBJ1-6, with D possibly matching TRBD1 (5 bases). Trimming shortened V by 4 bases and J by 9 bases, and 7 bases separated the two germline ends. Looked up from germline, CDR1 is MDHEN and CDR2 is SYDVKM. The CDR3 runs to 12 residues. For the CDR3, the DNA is TGTGCCAGCAGTTCCGGGACTTCACCCCTCCACTTT. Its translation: CASSSGTSPLHF.